This TCR beta chain stems from a study of blood T cell repertoires in COVID-19. CDR1 SGHRS and CDR2 YFSETQ come from the germline V gene. The CDR3 has 13 amino acids. With 6 bases clipped from V and 3 bases from J, the junction kept 1 base outside the gene matches. Clones were sequenced by immunoSEQ multiplex PCR, and TCRdb holds only the in-frame ones, with some missing. The table includes about 91,000 clones, 70% to 90% detected once. This sequence was found in a man between 65 and 80 years old with acute or convalescent COVID-19. V gene TRBV5-1 combines with J gene TRBJ2-2, with 8 bases fitting TRBD2. Source material: peripheral blood. DNA for the CDR3: TGCGCCAGCACGCGGGGGGACACCGGGGAGCTGTTTTTT. Translation: CASTRGDTGELFF.